A selection of T cell receptor beta chains follows, all from one sample in a study of shared clonotypes between healthy human individuals. TCRdb keeps only in-frame clones here, not all; method: immunoSEQ multiplex PCR. The sample lists 2 million to 2.5 million clones; 90% to 96% were seen once. Sequenced: naive CD4+ T cells sorted from blood. The source is a young man in good health. The CDR3 runs from the conserved cysteine through the conserved F or W. D genes are given only for firm matches. A clone size is listed for some rows: how often the clone was seen (once, few, many), or a class if it is expanded.

j_call d_call v_call clone_size cdr3_nt cdr3_aa
TRBJ1-4 . TRBV19 . TGTGCCACCGCGGGGGGACTGTCAGGTGAAAAACTGTTTTTT CATAGGLSGEKLFF
TRBJ1-1 . TRBV27 . TGTGCCAGCGGCCCTCTCGGGGGGAGGGGGAACACTGAAGCTTTCTTT CASGPLGGRGNTEAFF
TRBJ2-7 TRBD2 TRBV7-2 . TGTGCCAGCAGCTTAGTAAGCATAGCGGGAGGTGAGACCTACGAGCAGTACTTC CASSLVSIAGGETYEQYF
TRBJ1-1 TRBD1 TRBV19 once TGTGCCAGTAGTAGCGGGGACAGGTACACTGAAGCTTTCTTT CASSSGDRYTEAFF
TRBJ1-3 . TRBV14 . TGTGCCAGCAGCCAAACCACAGGGCCTGGAAACACCATATATTTT CASSQTTGPGNTIYF
TRBJ2-5 TRBD1 TRBV6-6 . TGTGCCAGCAGACAGGGGACGGAGACCCAGTACTTC CASRQGTETQYF
TRBJ2-3 . TRBV9 . TGTGCCAGCAGCGTAGATCCGGACACAGATACGCAGTATTTT CASSVDPDTDTQYF
TRBJ1-4 . TRBV30 once TGTGCCTGGAGTGTAAGGTTGGCCCTTAATGAAAAACTGTTTTTT CAWSVRLALNEKLFF
TRBJ2-3 TRBD1 TRBV10-1 . TGCGCCAGCAGCCTCGGGGACAGGGGGCCGGGAGATACGCAGTATTTT CASSLGDRGPGDTQYF
TRBJ1-2 . TRBV27 once TGTGCCAGCTCCCGACGGGCTCCAACGTCCGGTACCTATGGCTACACCTTC CASSRRAPTSGTYGYTF
TRBJ1-3 . TRBV18 . TGTGCCAGCTCACACAGCAGGGATAGCTCTGGAAACACCATATATTTT CASSHSRDSSGNTIYF
TRBJ1-2 . TRBV7-8 few TGTGCCAGCAGCTTCCGGTTCTATGGCTACACCTTC CASSFRFYGYTF
TRBJ1-2 . TRBV7-2 . TGTGCCAGCAGCGAGCAGGGTGAGAACTATGGCTACACCTTC CASSEQGENYGYTF
TRBJ2-1 . TRBV5-1 . TGCGCCAGCAGCCCCCAAACTACAGGGAGCTCCTACAATGAGCAGTTCTTC CASSPQTTGSSYNEQFF
TRBJ2-4 . TRBV6-5 . TGTGCCAGCAGTTACTCGGAGGGAGGCAAAAACATTCAGTACTTC CASSYSEGGKNIQYF
TRBJ1-2 TRBD1 TRBV30 . TGTGCCTGGAGTGTCCCGGGACAGGGAACCTATGGCTACACCTTC CAWSVPGQGTYGYTF
TRBJ2-3 . TRBV5-1 . TGCGCCAGCACTTTCACAGATACGCAGTATTTT CASTFTDTQYF
TRBJ1-2 . TRBV28 . TGTGCCAGCAGATGGCGGAACTATGGCTACACCTTC CASRWRNYGYTF
TRBJ2-6 . TRBV6-5 . TGTGCCAGCAGTTACGGGCGGAGTGGGGCCAACGTCCTGACTTTC CASSYGRSGANVLTF
TRBJ2-6 . TRBV7-2 . TGTGCCAGCAGCCCGTCAGGGAGACGACAAAGTCGGGCCAACGTCCTGACTTTC CASSPSGRRQSRANVLTF
TRBJ2-7 . TRBV28 . TGTGCCAGCAGCTTCCCGGACAAGACCTCCTACGAGCAGTACTTC CASSFPDKTSYEQYF
TRBJ2-7 TRBD2 TRBV19 once TGTGCCAGTAGTGCGGGGGTGGGCGAGCAGTACTTC CASSAGVGEQYF
TRBJ2-3 . TRBV6-6 . TGTGCCAGCAGTTACTCTACGAACACAGATACGCAGTATTTT CASSYSTNTDTQYF
TRBJ1-5 . TRBV10-3 . TGTGCCATCAGTGGCGGAGGTGGGGCGTCGGGTCAGCCCCAGCATTTT CAISGGGGASGQPQHF
TRBJ2-1 . TRBV4-3 once TGCGCCAGCAGCCAGAGGGGGGTAGGATCCTACAATGAGCAGTTCTTC CASSQRGVGSYNEQFF
TRBJ2-7 TRBD2 TRBV27 . TGTGCCAGCCCCGGGGGGGCTGGGGCTAGCGGGACCTACGAGCAGTACTTC CASPGGAGASGTYEQYF
TRBJ2-7 TRBD2 TRBV2 . TGTGCCAGCAGTGCGCCGGGACTACCGTACGAGCAGTACTTC CASSAPGLPYEQYF
TRBJ1-2 TRBD1 TRBV6-6 . TGTGCCAGCAGTACAGGGGAGGGGGGTGGCTACACCTTC CASSTGEGGGYTF